These 15 T cell receptor beta chains originate from one sample sequenced in a study of vaccination and CD4 T cells after COVID-19. Time point indicated: late sampling 161 to 241 days after vaccination in a few convalescent patients. TCRdb fed the PCR reads into MiXCR, producing one record per CDR3 protein. The sample contains around 37,000 distinct CDR3 sequences, 36% of which appear only once. The sequenced sample was CD4+ T cells from blood, obtained about 7 months after SARS-CoV-2 vaccination. These receptor sequences come from a human donor who had recovered from COVID-19.

V gene TRBV28 combines with J gene TRBJ1-2; D is undetermined. Germline CDR1 and CDR2: MDHEN and SYDVKM. This CDR3 has 14 residues. V lost 1 base and J lost 4, with 10 bases in between. The CDR3 DNA reads as TGTGCCAGCAGTTTATCCGGCAGGACCTATGGCTACACCTTC. Its protein is CASSLSGRTYGYTF.

The chain links TRBV7-9 to TRBJ2-2, with D perhaps matching TRBD2 (6 bases). Trimming removed 7 bases from V and 3 bases from J, with 18 bases in between. This CDR3 spans 16 amino acids. CDR1 and CDR2 (germline): SEHNR, FQNEAQ (reference sequence). CDR3 amino acids: CASTNPGVIDTGELFF. The CDR3 nucleotides are TGTGCCAGCACCAACCCGGGGGTAATCGACACCGGGGAGCTGTTTTTT.

This chain joins TRBV4-1 and TRBJ2-5, with 12 bases that match TRBD2. The CDR3 runs 16 residues. Trimming removed 1 base from V and 5 bases from J; junction bases left unmatched: 5. The germline CDR1 and CDR2 sequences are MGHRA and YSYEKL. The CDR3 loop reads CASSQGLAGAFETQYF. In nucleotides, the CDR3 is TGCGCCAGCAGCCAAGGACTAGCGGGAGCGTTTGAGACCCAGTACTTC.

A few counts support this clonotype. The V gene is TRBV6-1, the J gene TRBJ2-5, with no clear D. The CDR3 has 14 residues. Germline values: CDR1 MNHNS, CDR2 SASEGT. V lost 6 bases and J lost 9, with 20 bases in between. CDR3 DNA: TGTGCCAGCAGCGAATGGACGACCCGGATGGCCCAGTACTTC. This encodes CASSEWTTRMAQYF.

The chain combines TRBV4-1 with TRBJ2-1; 10 bases align to TRBD2. The CDR3 has 15 residues. The V gene end was trimmed by 2 bases and the J gene end by 7 bases; junction bases not matched to a gene: 5. Germline V CDR1 and CDR2: MGHRA, YSYEKL. As DNA, the CDR3 is TGCGCCAGCAGCCAACCGACTAGCGGGTATAATGAGCAGTTCTTC. Its protein is CASSQPTSGYNEQFF.

This chain links TRBV19 with TRBJ1-1; 11 bases agree with TRBD1. The CDR3 is 15 residues long. Trimming cost V 3 bases and J 5 bases; bases outside gene matches: 5. CDR1 LNHDA and CDR2 SQIVND come from the germline V gene (reference sequence). This chain's CDR3 is CASSMRTGGRTEAFF. For the CDR3, the DNA is TGTGCCAGTAGTATGAGGACAGGGGGCAGGACTGAAGCTTTCTTT.

The rearrangement joins TRBV24-1 to TRBJ1-5; 9 nucleotides match TRBD1. CDR3 length: 17 residues. Germline V lookup: CDR1 KGHDR, CDR2 SFDVKD. V lost 7 bases, J lost 7 bases, and 16 bases stayed unmatched. CDR3 nucleotides: TGTGCCACCAGCGGAAACCCGGGACAGGGAGGAGTGCAGCCCCAGCATTTT. Its protein is CATSGNPGQGGVQPQHF.

The gene calls are TRBV7-9 and TRBJ2-5, with TRBD1 matching 7 bases. Per germline, CDR1 SEHNR and CDR2 FQNEAQ (reference sequence). The CDR3 covers 17 residues. J lost 1 base, V lost 0 bases, and 8 bases had no gene match. The CDR3 loop is CASSLARGRGFQETQYF. CDR3 bases: TGTGCCAGCAGCTTAGCTCGCGGCAGGGGGTTCCAAGAGACCCAGTACTTC.

This clonotype was counted a few times. This chain links TRBV2 with TRBJ2-3; 13 nucleotides align to TRBD2. This CDR3 is 15 amino acids long. Germline CDR1 is SNHLY and CDR2 is FYNNEI. Trimming took 4 bases from V and 6 from J; bases not matched to a gene: 4. Here the CDR3 DNA reads TGTGCCAGCAGTGGAAGGACTAGCGGGAGCGATACGCAGTATTTT. This translates into CASSGRTSGSDTQYF.

The chain couples TRBV7-9 to TRBJ1-1, with D possibly matching TRBD1 (6 bases). The CDR3 sequence is 14 residues long. Germline CDR1 reads SEHNR; CDR2 reads FQNEAQ (reference sequence). Trimming cost V 7 bases and J 9 bases, with 21 bases left between them. CDR3 amino acids: CASTEGGARGKAFF. CDR3 nucleotides: TGTGCCAGCACCGAAGGGGGGGCGCGAGGTAAAGCTTTCTTT. Full variable domain (rest looked up from reference TRBV7-9 and TRBJ1-1): DTGVSQNPRHKITKRGQNVTFRCDPISEHNRLYWYRQTLGQGPEFLTYFQNEAQLEKSRLLSDRFSAERPKGSFSTLEIQRTEQGDSAMYLCASTEGGARGKAFFGQGTRLTVV.

This clonotype was found a few times. The chain carries TRBV6-1 and TRBJ2-5; no clear D. The germline V gene has CDR1 MNHNS and CDR2 SASEGT. This CDR3 comprises 12 residues. Trimming left V 2 bases short and J 3 bases short, with 4 bases between. The CDR3 nucleotides read TGTGCCAGCAGTGAATTCGAAGAGACCCAGTACTTC. It yields the protein CASSEFEETQYF.

The genes are TRBV27 and TRBJ2-1; 8 bases are a match to TRBD1. Germline CDR1 reads MNHEY; CDR2 reads SMNVEV (reference sequence). This CDR3 has 15 residues. V shed 7 bases and J 9 bases; nucleotides not matched to a gene: 14. The CDR3 DNA follows: TGTGCCAGCAACCCCAGACAGGGGAGTGTGGGTGAGCAGTTCTTC. This encodes CASNPRQGSVGEQFF.

By sample share, this clonotype is medium-sized. The V call is TRBV19, the J call TRBJ1-5, with a possible D match to TRBD1 (5 bases). Germline lookup yields CDR1 LNHDA and CDR2 SQIVND (reference sequence). This CDR3 has 16 residues. The ends were cut back, 5 bases at V and 3 bases at J, with 17 bases in the middle. CDR3 bases: TGTGCCAGTAGTTCCACGGGGCAGGGCGTCAATCAGCCCCAGCATTTT. This codes for CASSSTGQGVNQPQHF.

The chain has TRBV11-2 and TRBJ2-7, with 7 positions matching TRBD1. The CDR3 covers 14 residues. CDR1 and CDR2 from the germline V gene are SGHAT and FQNNGV. Losses at the gene ends were 4 bases for V and 3 bases for J; bases not matched to a gene: 6. The DNA for the CDR3 is TGTGCCAGCAGCTCGCGACAGGGTTTCTACGAGCAGTACTTC. Protein: CASSSRQGFYEQYF.

The chain couples TRBV7-2 to TRBJ2-7; D may be TRBD2 (6 bases). V shed 3 bases and J shed 4 bases, with 16 bases lying between them. Germline V gene lookup returns CDR1 SGHTA and CDR2 FQGNSA. CDR3 size: 15 residues. Here the CDR3 DNA reads TGTGCCAGCAGCTTTGGGACTTACGAGACATACGAGCAGTACTTC. Its translation: CASSFGTYETYEQYF.